This T cell receptor (beta chain) was observed in a study of a mutant IDH1 vaccine in newly diagnosed glioma. Germline V gene data show CDR1 as ENHRY and CDR2 as SYGVKD. V lost 6 bases and J lost 1; bases outside the gene matches: 6. The CDR3 contains 14 residues. On this clone: Its antigen is still unknown.

TCRdb keeps only in-frame clones here, not all; method: immunoSEQ multiplex PCR. The data hold about 56,000 clones, with roughly 76% observed a single time. The time point here: week 47, end of study. Vaccination comprised doses that each held 300 ug of mutant IDH1 20-mer peptide, plus topical imiquimod. Administration of eight vaccinations to patients took place in weeks 1, 3, 5, 7, 11, 15, 19, 23. The starting material was PBMCs, obtained from a glioma patient whose treatment included an IDH1 peptide vaccine. V usage is TRBV10-3 and J usage is TRBJ2-7, with TRBD1 matching over 7 bases. The sequence was collected from a man in his forties or fifties with glioma. The CDR3 region is CAISPGQRSYEQYF. In DNA, the CDR3 is TGTGCCATCAGCCCGGGACAGCGATCCTACGAGCAGTACTTC.